This T cell receptor (beta chain) was identified in a study of T-cell memory formation after mild COVID-19 (dated by TCRdb to 2020 to 2022). With regard to the full study: TCR sequence clusters from the two donors were found to be largely donor specific. Longitudinal TCRalpha and TCRbeta repertoire sequencing tracked T-cell clones expanding and contracting after mild COVID-19 in a couple of donors. Two young, previously healthy adult volunteers, one female and one male, were included in the cohort.

PBMCs were isolated by Ficoll-Paque density gradient centrifugation. On this clonotype itself: Its antigen specificity is not known. No base-level quality is on record; no much larger clone is a single base apart.

The cysteine opens and the phenylalanine closes a CDR3 of 17 amino acids. Here the CDR3 DNA is all that survives: 51 bases in frame from base 1. CDR1 and CDR2 were assigned from the germline V gene as LGHNA and YSLEER. After removal of 4 bases from V and 8 bases from J, the junction retains 18 bases not matched to a gene. Instrument on record: Illumina NovaSeq 6000. TCRalpha and TCRbeta cDNA libraries were constructed by 5'RACE with constant-segment primers, with sample barcodes and unique molecular identifiers being introduced. Trizol reagent was used to extract RNA from every sample. Library amplification was performed in two PCR steps, and a second sample barcode and Illumina TruSeq adapters were introduced in the second step. Sequencing of libraries was performed on an Illumina NovaSeq with 2 x 150 bp paired-end reads. Per the authors' processing: The reads were demultiplexed and collapsed into UMI-guided consensus sequences using migec v1.2.7. Using mixcr v2.1.11, UMI consensuses were aligned to TRA and TRB V and J templates and then assembled into clonotypes. A clonotype was counted as expanded or contracted only if both edgeR and NoisET called the change significant, with noise models trained on biological replicates. For edgeR calls, a false discovery rate-adjusted p below 0.01 and a log2 fold-change threshold of 1 were applied. PCA with hierarchical clustering of max-normalized trajectories of the 1000 most abundant clonotypes was used as exploratory dynamics analysis. Each responding clone was given a CD4 or CD8 phenotype based on the CD4+ and CD8+ repertoires, which had been sequenced separately. The public reads were quality trimmed at Q25 with fastp and then assembled into clones with MiXCR by TCRdb, keeping productive beta chains. Entries that share a CDR3 protein sequence are merged under the most common genes and DNA. TCRdb, not the original authors, processed these V and J calls. This sample is represented by roughly 400,000 distinct CDR3 sequences; approximately 18% of them were singletons. The ten biggest clones cover 20% to 25% of the sample.

General conclusions and limits of the study: The detection of some responding clones in pre-infection memory suggests that pre-existing cross-reactive memory T cells joined the SARS-CoV-2 response. Contracting CD4+ clones turned up mainly in the CM and EM memory subsets, whereas EMRA was where CD8+ clones were enriched. Balanced CD4/CD8 phenotypes were observed for clones contracting from day 15 to 85, whereas a bias towards CD4+ was observed for a second wave of clones expanding from day 15 to 37. The study covered only a couple of mild cases, and larger cohorts including severe cases with pre-infection samples were considered necessary. SARS-CoV-2 specificity was not confirmed for the second-wave clones peaking on day 37.

Here the chain combines TRBV4-3 and TRBJ1-2, and 8 junction bases match TRBD1. Sequences were obtained from PBMCs or a T cell subset sorted from them (not recorded which). The TCR originated in a man in his late teens or twenties who had mild COVID-19 (a few samples of this study predate the infection). The sample titles of this study are shuffled in the database, so cell type and time point are left out; the donor was told from shared clones. The sequenced DNA is TGCGCCAGCAGCCGGGAGGTCAGGGGGCCGATACGCGAGGGCTACACCTTC. It specifies CASSREVRGPIREGYTF.